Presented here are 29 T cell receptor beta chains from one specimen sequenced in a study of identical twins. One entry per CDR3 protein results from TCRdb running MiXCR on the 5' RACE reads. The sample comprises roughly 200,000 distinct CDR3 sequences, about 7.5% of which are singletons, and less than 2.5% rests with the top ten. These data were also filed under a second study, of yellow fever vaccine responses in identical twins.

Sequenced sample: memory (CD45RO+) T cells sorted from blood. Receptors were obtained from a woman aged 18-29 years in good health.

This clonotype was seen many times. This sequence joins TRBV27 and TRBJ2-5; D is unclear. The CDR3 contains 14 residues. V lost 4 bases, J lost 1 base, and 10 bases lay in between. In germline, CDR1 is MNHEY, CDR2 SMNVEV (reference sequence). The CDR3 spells CASSYTNLQETQYF. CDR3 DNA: TGTGCCAGCAGTTATACGAACCTCCAAGAGACCCAGTACTTC.

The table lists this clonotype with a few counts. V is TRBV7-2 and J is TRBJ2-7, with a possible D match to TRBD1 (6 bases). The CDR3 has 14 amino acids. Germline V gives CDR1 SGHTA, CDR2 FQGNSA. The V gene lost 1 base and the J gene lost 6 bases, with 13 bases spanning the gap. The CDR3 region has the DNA TGTGCCAGCAGCTTAGGTTCTGGGGGCGGCGAGCAGTACTTC. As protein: CASSLGSGGGEQYF. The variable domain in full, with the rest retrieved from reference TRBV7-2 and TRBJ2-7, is GAGVSQSPSNKVTEKGKDVELRCDPISGHTALYWYRQSLGQGLEFLIYFQGNSAPDKSGLPSDRFSAERTGGSVSTLTIQRTQQEDSAVYLCASSLGSGGGEQYFGPGTRLTVT.

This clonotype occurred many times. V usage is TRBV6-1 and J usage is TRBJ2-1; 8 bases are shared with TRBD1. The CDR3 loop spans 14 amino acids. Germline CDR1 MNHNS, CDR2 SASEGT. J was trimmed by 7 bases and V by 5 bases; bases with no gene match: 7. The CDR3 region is CASSPLDRGNEQFF. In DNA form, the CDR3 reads TGTGCCAGCAGTCCCCTAGACAGGGGAAATGAGCAGTTCTTC.

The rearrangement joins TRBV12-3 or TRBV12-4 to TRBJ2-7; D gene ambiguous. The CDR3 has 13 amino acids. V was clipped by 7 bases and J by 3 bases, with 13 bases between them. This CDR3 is CASKYPGGYEQYF. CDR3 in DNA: TGTGCCAGCAAATACCCGGGCGGCTACGAGCAGTACTTC.

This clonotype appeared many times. CDR3 DNA sequence: TGTGCCACCTCGAGGGGTATTGAAGATACGCAGTATTTT. Its translation is CATSRGIEDTQYF. The chain uses TRBV6-4 and TRBJ2-3; D may correspond to TRBD1 or TRBD2 (5 bases each). The ends were cut back, 10 bases at V and 5 bases at J, with 16 bases in the middle. Germline lookup yields CDR1 MRHNA and CDR2 SNTAGT. The CDR3 is 13 residues long.

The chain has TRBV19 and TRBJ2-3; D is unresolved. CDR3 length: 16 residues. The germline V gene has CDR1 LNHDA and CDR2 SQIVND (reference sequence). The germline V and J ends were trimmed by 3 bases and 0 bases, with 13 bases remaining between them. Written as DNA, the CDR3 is TGTGCCAGTAGTATTGGCAGGATAGCTAGCACAGATACGCAGTATTTT. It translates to CASSIGRIASTDTQYF.

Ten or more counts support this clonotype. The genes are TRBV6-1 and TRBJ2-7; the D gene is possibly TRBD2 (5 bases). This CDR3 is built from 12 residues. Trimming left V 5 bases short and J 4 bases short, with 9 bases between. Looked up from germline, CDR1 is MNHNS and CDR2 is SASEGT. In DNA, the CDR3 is TGTGCCAGCAGTCCCGGGGTGTACGAGCAGTACTTC. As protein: CASSPGVYEQYF.

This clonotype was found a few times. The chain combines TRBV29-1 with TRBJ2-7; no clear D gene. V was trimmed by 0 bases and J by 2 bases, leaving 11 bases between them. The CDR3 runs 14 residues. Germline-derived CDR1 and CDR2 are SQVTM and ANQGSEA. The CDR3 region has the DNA TGCAGCGTTGAAGATCCCAGTCATCCCTACGAGCAGTACTTC. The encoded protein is CSVEDPSHPYEQYF.

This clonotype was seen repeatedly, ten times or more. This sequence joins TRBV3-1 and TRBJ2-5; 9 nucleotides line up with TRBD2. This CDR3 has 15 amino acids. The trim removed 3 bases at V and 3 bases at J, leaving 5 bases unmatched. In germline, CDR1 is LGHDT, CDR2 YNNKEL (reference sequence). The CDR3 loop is CASSHTSSGKETQYF. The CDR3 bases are TGTGCCAGCAGCCACACTTCTAGCGGGAAAGAGACCCAGTACTTC.

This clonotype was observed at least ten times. DNA of the CDR3: TGCGCCAGCAGCCAAGACTTAGTCGGGACTGCCTACGAGCAGTACTTC. Residues: CASSQDLVGTAYEQYF. This chain connects TRBV4-3 to TRBJ2-7, with a tentative D call TRBD2 (6 bases). The CDR3 extends over 16 amino acids. CDR1 LGHNA and CDR2 YSLEER come from the germline V gene. Trimming pared 0 bases from V and 2 bases from J, leaving 14 bases between.

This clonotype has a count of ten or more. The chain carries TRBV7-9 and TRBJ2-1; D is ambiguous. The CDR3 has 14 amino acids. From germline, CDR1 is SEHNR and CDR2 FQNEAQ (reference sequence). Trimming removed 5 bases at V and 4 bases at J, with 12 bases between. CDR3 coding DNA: TGTGCCAGCAGCCCCCCAACAGAGTACAATGAGCAGTTCTTC. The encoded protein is CASSPPTEYNEQFF.

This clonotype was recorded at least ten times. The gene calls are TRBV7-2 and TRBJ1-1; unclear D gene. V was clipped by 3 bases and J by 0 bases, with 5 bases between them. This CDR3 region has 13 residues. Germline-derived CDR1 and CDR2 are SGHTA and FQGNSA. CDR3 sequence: CASSFEMNTEAFF. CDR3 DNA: TGTGCCAGCAGCTTTGAGATGAACACTGAAGCTTTCTTT.

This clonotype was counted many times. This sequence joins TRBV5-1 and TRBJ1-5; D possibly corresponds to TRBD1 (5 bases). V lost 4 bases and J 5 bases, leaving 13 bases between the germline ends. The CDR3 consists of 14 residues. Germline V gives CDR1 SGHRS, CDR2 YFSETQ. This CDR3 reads CASSAWGGDQPQHF. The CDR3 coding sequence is TGCGCCAGCAGCGCGTGGGGGGGGGATCAGCCCCAGCATTTT.

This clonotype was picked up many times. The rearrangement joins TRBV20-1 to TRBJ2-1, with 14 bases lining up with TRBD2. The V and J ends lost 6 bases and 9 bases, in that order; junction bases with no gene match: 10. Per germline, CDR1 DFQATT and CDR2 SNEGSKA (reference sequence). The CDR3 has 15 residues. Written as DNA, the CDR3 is TGCAGTGCGCCCGGGACTAGCGGGAGTATACTTGAGCAGTTCTTC. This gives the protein CSAPGTSGSILEQFF.

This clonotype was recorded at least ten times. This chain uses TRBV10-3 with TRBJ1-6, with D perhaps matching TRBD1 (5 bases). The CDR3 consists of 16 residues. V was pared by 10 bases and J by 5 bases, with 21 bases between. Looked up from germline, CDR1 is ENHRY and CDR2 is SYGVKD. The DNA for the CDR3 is TGTGCCACTCGTGATCGGACACCAACGGATAATTCACCCCTCCACTTT. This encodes CATRDRTPTDNSPLHF.

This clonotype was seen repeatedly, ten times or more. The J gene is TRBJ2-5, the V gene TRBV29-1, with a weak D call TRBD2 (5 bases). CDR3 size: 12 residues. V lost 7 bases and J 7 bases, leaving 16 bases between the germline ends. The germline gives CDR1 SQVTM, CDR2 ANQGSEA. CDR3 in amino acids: CSAREGLGTQYF. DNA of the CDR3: TGCAGCGCCCGTGAGGGCTTAGGGACCCAGTACTTC.

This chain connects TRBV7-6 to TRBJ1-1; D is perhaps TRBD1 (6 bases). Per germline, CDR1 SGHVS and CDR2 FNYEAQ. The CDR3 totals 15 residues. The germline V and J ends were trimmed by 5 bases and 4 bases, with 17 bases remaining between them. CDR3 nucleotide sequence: TGTGCCAGCAGCGGACCACAGGGACGGGGCACTGAAGCTTTCTTT. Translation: CASSGPQGRGTEAFF. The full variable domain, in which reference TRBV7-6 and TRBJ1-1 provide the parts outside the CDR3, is GAGVSQSPRYKVTKRGQDVALRCDPISGHVSLYWYRQALGQGPEFLTYFNYEAQQDKSGLPNDRFSAERPEGSISTLTIQRTEQRDSAMYRCASSGPQGRGTEAFFGQGTRLTVV.

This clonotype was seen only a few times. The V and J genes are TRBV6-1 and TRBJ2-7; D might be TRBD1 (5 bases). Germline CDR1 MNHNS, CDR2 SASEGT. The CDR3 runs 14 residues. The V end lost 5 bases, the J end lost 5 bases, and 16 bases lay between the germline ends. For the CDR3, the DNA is TGTGCCAGCAGTAAAAATGGCAGGGCCGACGAGCAGTACTTC. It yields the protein CASSKNGRADEQYF.

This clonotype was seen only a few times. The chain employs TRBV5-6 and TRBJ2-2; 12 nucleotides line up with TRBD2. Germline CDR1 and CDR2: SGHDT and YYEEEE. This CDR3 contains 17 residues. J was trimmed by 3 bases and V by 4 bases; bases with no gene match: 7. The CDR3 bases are TGTGCCAGCAGCACAGAGACTAGCGGGAGAGACACCGGGGAGCTGTTTTTT. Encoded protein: CASSTETSGRDTGELFF.

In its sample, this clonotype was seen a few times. The CDR3 region is CSAPQAGAGTDTQYF. The CDR3 DNA is TGCAGTGCTCCACAAGCGGGTGCGGGCACAGATACGCAGTATTTT. The genes are TRBV20-1 and TRBJ2-3; a weak D match, TRBD2 (6 bases). Trimming took 5 bases from V and 1 from J, leaving 16 bases between them. The CDR3 is 15 amino acids. Germline V CDR1 and CDR2: DFQATT, SNEGSKA (reference sequence).

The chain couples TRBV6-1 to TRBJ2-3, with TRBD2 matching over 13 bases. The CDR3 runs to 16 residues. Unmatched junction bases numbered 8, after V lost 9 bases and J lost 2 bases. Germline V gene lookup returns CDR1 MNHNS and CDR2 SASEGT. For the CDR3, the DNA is TGTGCCAGTCGACTAGCGGGAGGACCGAACACAGATACGCAGTATTTT. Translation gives CASRLAGGPNTDTQYF.

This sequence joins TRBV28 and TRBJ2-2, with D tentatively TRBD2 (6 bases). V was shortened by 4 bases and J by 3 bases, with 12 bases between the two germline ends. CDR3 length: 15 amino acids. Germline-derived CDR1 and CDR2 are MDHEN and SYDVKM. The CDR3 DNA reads TGTGCCAGCAGTTCCCCGGAGGGGTACACCGGGGAGCTGTTTTTT. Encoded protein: CASSSPEGYTGELFF.

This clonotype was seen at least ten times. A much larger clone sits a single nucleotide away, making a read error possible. CDR3 in DNA: TGTGCCAGCAGCATAGCAGAGACCCAGTACTTC. This gives the protein CASSIAETQYF. The V call is TRBV11-2, the J call TRBJ2-5; D call uncertain. V was cut by 5 bases and J by 4 bases, with 5 bases left in between. The CDR3 consists of 11 residues. The germline gives CDR1 SGHAT, CDR2 FQNNGV. Full variable domain (rest looked up from reference TRBV11-2 and TRBJ2-5): EAGVAQSPRYKIIEKRQSVAFWCNPISGHATLYWYQQILGQGPKLLIQFQNNGVVDDSQLPKDRFSAERLKGVDSTLKIQPAKLEDSAVYLCASSIAETQYFGPGTRLLVL.

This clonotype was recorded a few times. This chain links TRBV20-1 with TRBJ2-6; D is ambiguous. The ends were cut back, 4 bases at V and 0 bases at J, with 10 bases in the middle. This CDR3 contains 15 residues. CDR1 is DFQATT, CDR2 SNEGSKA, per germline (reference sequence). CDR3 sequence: CSANDVDSGANVLTF. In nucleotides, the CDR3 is TGCAGTGCTAATGACGTCGACTCTGGGGCCAACGTCCTGACTTTC.

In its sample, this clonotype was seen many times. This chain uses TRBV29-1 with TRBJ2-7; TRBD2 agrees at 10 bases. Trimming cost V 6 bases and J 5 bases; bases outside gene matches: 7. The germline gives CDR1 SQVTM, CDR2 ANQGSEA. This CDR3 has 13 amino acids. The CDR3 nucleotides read TGCAGCGTCTCTAGCGGGAGCCAGGACGAGCAGTACTTC. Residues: CSVSSGSQDEQYF.

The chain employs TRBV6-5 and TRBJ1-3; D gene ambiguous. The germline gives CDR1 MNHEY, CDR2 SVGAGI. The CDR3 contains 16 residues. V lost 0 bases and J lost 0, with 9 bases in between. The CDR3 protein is CASSYSGSHSGNTIYF. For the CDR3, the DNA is TGTGCCAGCAGTTACTCTGGGTCCCACTCTGGAAACACCATATATTTT.

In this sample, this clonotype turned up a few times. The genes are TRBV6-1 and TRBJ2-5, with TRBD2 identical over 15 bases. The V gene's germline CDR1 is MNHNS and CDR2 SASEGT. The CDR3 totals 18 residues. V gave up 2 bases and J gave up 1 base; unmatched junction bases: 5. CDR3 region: CASSEPGLAGGLQETQYF. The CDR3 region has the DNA TGTGCCAGCAGTGAACCGGGACTAGCGGGAGGCCTCCAAGAGACCCAGTACTTC.

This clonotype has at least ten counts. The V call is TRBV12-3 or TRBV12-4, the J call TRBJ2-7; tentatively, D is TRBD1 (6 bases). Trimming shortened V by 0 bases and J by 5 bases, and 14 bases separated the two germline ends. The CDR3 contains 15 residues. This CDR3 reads CASSLALARGNEQYF. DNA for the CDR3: TGTGCCAGCAGTTTAGCGCTTGCCAGGGGAAACGAGCAGTACTTC.

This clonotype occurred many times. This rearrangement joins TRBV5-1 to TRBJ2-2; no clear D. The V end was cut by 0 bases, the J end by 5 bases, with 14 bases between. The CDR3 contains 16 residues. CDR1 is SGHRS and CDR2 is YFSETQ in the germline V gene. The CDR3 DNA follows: TGCGCCAGCAGCTTGGTTGGCACGGCACCAACCGGGGAGCTGTTTTTT. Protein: CASSLVGTAPTGELFF.